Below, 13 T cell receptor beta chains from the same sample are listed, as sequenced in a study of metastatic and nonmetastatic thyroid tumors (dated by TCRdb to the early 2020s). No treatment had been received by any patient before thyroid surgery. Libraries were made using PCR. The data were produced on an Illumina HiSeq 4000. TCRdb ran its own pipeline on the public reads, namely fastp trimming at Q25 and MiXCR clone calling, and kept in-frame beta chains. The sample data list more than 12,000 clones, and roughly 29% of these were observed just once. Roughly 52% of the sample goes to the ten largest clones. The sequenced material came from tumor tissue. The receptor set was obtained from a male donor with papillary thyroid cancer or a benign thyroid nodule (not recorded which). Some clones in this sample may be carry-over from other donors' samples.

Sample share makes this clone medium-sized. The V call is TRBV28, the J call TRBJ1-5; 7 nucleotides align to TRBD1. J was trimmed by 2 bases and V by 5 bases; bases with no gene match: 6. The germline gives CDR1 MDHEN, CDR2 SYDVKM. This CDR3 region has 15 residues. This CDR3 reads CASSTQGGGNQPQHF. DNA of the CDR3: TGTGCCAGCAGTACCCAGGGGGGTGGCAATCAGCCCCAGCATTTT.

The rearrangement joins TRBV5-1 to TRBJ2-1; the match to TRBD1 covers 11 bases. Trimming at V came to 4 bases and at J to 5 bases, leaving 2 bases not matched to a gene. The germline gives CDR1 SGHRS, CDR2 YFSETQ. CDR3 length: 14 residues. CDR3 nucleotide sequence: TGCGCCAGCAGCCGGGACAGGGGGGACAATGAGCAGTTCTTC. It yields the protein CASSRDRGDNEQFF.

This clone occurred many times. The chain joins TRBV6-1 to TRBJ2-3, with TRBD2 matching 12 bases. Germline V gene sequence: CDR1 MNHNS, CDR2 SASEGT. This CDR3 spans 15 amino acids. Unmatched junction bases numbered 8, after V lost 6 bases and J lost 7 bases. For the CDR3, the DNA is TGTGCCAGCAGAGGCCGACTAGCGGGAGAAAATACGCAGTATTTT. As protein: CASRGRLAGENTQYF.

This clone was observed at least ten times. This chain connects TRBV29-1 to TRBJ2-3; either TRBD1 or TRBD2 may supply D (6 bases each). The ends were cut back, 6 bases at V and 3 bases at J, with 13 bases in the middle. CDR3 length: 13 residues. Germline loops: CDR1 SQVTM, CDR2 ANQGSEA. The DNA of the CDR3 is TGCAGCGTATTAGGGGGGAAAACAGATACGCAGTATTTT. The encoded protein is CSVLGGKTDTQYF.

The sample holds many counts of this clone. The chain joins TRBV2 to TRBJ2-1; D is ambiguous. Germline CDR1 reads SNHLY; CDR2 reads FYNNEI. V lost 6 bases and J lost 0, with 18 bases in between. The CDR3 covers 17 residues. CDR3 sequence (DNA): TGTGCCAGCAGAGATAGGATGGGCGCTTACTCCTACAATGAGCAGTTCTTC. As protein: CASRDRMGAYSYNEQFF.

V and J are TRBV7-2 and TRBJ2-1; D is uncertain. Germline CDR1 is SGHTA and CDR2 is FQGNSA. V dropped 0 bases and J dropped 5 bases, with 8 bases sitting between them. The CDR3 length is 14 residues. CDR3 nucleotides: TGTGCCAGCAGCTTAGCCAGGTCCCACAATGAGCAGTTCTTC. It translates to CASSLARSHNEQFF.

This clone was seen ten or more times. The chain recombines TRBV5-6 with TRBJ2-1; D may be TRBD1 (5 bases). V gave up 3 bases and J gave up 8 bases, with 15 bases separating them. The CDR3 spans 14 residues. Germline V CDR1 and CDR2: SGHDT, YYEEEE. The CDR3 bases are TGTGCCAGCAGCTCTATCCTGGGGCCGGATGAGCAGTTCTTC. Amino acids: CASSSILGPDEQFF.

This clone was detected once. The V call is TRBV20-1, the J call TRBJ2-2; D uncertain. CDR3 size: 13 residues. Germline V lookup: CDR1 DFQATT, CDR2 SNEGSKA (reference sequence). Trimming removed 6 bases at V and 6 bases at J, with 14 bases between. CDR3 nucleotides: TGCAGTGCACGTACAACAATTGCCGGGGAGCTGTTTTTT. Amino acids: CSARTTIAGELFF.

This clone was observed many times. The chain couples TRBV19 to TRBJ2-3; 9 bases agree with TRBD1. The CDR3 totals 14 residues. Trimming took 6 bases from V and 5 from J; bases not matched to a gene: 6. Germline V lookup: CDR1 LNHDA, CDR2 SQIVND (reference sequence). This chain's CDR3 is CASRSDRGQDTQYF. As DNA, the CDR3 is TGTGCCAGTAGGTCGGACAGGGGTCAAGATACGCAGTATTTT.

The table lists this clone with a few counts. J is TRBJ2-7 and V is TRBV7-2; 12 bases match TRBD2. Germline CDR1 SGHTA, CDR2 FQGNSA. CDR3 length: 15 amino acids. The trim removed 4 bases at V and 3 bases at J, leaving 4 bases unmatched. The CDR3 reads CASSSRTSGIYEQYF. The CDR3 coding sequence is TGTGCCAGCAGCTCCAGGACTAGCGGGATCTACGAGCAGTACTTC.

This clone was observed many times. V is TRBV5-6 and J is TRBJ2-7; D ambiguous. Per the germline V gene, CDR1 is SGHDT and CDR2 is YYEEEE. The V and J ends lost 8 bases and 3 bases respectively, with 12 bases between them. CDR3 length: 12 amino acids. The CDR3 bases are TGTGCCAGTCACCTGGGCGGCTACGAGCAGTACTTC. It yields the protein CASHLGGYEQYF.

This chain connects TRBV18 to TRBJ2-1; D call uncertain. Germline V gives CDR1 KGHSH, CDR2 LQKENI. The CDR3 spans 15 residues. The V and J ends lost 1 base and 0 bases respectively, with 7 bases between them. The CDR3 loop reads CASSPQTASYNEQFF. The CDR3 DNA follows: TGTGCCAGCTCACCACAGACGGCCTCCTACAATGAGCAGTTCTTC.

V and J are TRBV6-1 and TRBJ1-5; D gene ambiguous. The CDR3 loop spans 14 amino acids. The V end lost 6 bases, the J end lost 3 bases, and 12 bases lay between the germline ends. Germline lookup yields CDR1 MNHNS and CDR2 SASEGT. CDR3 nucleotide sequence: TGTGCCAGCAGAGTAGAAAGGCACAATCAGCCCCAGCATTTT. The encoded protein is CASRVERHNQPQHF.